The 5 T cell receptor beta chains below come from one sample, sequenced in a study of regulatory dendritic cells for organ transplantation. Profiled with immunoSEQ multiplex PCR; TCRdb holds only in-frame clones, not every one. The sample includes about 29,000 clones, almost 80% of them seen just once. The material sequenced was memory CD4+ T cells from blood. Documented subset: CD45RO+ memory T cells. These TCRs come from a human donor in good health.

In DNA, the CDR3 is TGTGCCAGCAGTGATAGGACTAGCGTCGAATCAGAGACCCAGTACTTC. It yields the protein CASSDRTSVESETQYF. The chain links TRBV2 to TRBJ2-5; the match to TRBD2 covers 9 bases. Germline CDR1 is SNHLY and CDR2 is FYNNEI. This CDR3 region has 16 residues. The junction had 9 bases not matched to a gene; V was cut back by 3 bases and J by 4 bases. The variable domain in full, with the rest retrieved from reference TRBV2 and TRBJ2-5, is EPEVTQTPSHQVTQMGQEVILRCVPISNHLYFYWYRQILGQKVEFLVSFYNNEISEKSEIFDDQFSVERPDGSNFTLKIRSTKLEDSAMYFCASSDRTSVESETQYFGPGTRLLVL.

This chain links TRBV29-1 with TRBJ2-7, with TRBD1 matching 9 bases. CDR1 is SQVTM, CDR2 ANQGSEA, per germline. Trimming at V came to 6 bases and at J to 2 bases, leaving 8 bases not matched to a gene. This CDR3 is 14 amino acids long. CDR3 sequence reads: CSVDRQGDPYEQYF. The CDR3 DNA reads TGCAGCGTGGACCGACAGGGGGACCCCTACGAGCAGTACTTC.

This sequence joins TRBV27 and TRBJ1-1; D is possibly TRBD1 (5 bases). The germline CDR1 and CDR2 sequences are MNHEY and SMNVEV (reference sequence). The CDR3 contains 16 residues. V dropped 5 bases and J dropped 2 bases, with 18 bases sitting between them. CDR3 amino acids: CASSPWAGRENTEAFF. CDR3 nucleotides: TGTGCCAGCAGTCCCTGGGCGGGCAGGGAAAACACTGAAGCTTTCTTT.

The V gene is TRBV30, the J gene TRBJ1-3; D unclear. This CDR3 is 13 amino acids long. Germline assignment: CDR1 GTSNPN and CDR2 SVGIG (reference sequence). The V end was cut by 1 base, the J end by 0 bases, with 4 bases between. The CDR3 bases are TGTGCCTGGAGTGAAACCTCTGGAAACACCATATATTTT. Translated: CAWSETSGNTIYF.

The gene calls are TRBV19 and TRBJ1-2; D is possibly TRBD1 (5 bases). Trimming shortened V by 8 bases and J by 8 bases, and 24 bases separated the two germline ends. Per the germline V gene, CDR1 is LNHDA and CDR2 is SQIVND (reference sequence). The CDR3 has 15 residues. The CDR3, as DNA: TGTGCCAGTGGAAGAGGAGACTCTAGGGGATACGGCTACACCTTC. This codes for CASGRGDSRGYGYTF.